The 4 T cell receptor beta chains presented below share a single source sample, sequenced in a study of technical replicates of blood from several donors. TCRdb's copy holds only in-frame clones and misses some; the assay was immunoSEQ multiplex PCR. The data contain roughly 70,000 clones, 94% of them singletons. The sequencing input was T cells isolated from PBMCs. The receptors here all came from a human donor in good health.

V and J are TRBV5-1 and TRBJ2-1, with D perhaps TRBD2 (5 bases). Trimming took off 3 bases at V and 3 bases at J, with 7 bases between the two ends. This CDR3 is built from 13 residues. Germline-derived CDR1 and CDR2 are SGHRS and YFSETQ. The DNA for the CDR3 is TGCGCCAGCAGCTGGAGCGGCTACAATGAGCAGTTCTTC. Its protein product is CASSWSGYNEQFF.

V usage is TRBV6-5 and J usage is TRBJ2-7; tentative D call: TRBD2 (5 bases). Germline assignment: CDR1 MNHEY and CDR2 SVGAGI. Trimming cost V 4 bases and J 3 bases, with 16 bases left between them. CDR3 size: 15 residues. CDR3 loop: CASSLEGMEVYEQYF. DNA for the CDR3: TGTGCCAGCAGTTTAGAGGGAATGGAGGTCTACGAGCAGTACTTC.

The chain couples TRBV9 to TRBJ1-5, with unresolved D. The CDR3 is made up of 15 amino acids. The germline V and J ends were trimmed by 3 bases and 6 bases, with 16 bases remaining between them. The germline V gene encodes CDR1 SGDLS and CDR2 YYNGEE. The CDR3 loop is CASSDGPQAGQPQHF. The CDR3 nucleotides are TGTGCCAGCAGCGACGGCCCCCAAGCGGGTCAGCCCCAGCATTTT.

CDR3 region: CASSPGQGYGELFF. The DNA for the CDR3 is TGTGCCAGCAGCCCGGGACAGGGCTACGGGGAGCTGTTTTTT. This chain connects TRBV11-3 to TRBJ2-2, with 9 bases identical to TRBD1. The V and J ends lost 5 bases and 7 bases, in that order; junction bases with no gene match: 5. Germline V lookup: CDR1 SGHNT, CDR2 YENEEA. The CDR3 is made up of 14 amino acids.